A single sample is the source of the 13 T cell receptor beta chains below, sequenced in a study of T cell clonotyping in hematopoietic cell transplantation. Sequencing was performed with immunoSEQ multiplex PCR; in TCRdb, only in-frame clones are kept and a portion is missing. The sample lists over 15,000 clones, 80% to 95% occurring once. Material: peripheral blood mononuclear cells. Receptors were obtained from a man aged 35 to 55 in good health. Some clones in this sample may be carry-over from other donors' samples.

This chain links TRBV11-3 with TRBJ1-1; D remains ambiguous. Germline-derived CDR1 and CDR2 are SGHNT and YENEEA. Trimming pared 2 bases from V and 1 base from J, leaving 8 bases between. The CDR3 contains 14 residues. CDR3 DNA: TGTGCCAGCAGCTTAAACGGACCGAACACTGAAGCTTTCTTT. Its translation: CASSLNGPNTEAFF. Drawing the rest from reference TRBV11-3 and TRBJ1-1, the complete variable domain is EAGVVQSPRYKIIEKKQPVAFWCNPISGHNTLYWYLQNLGQGPELLIRYENEEAVDDSQLPKDRFSAERLKGVDSTLKIQPAELGDSAVYLCASSLNGPNTEAFFGQGTRLTVV.

This clone was recorded only once. The rearrangement joins TRBV5-1 to TRBJ2-5; tentative D call: TRBD2 (6 bases). CDR3 length: 13 amino acids. The germline V gene has CDR1 SGHRS and CDR2 YFSETQ. The germline V and J ends were trimmed by 10 bases and 5 bases, with 18 bases remaining between them. The CDR3, as DNA: TGCGCCGGAAGGAGGGGAGGATTGGAGACCCAGTACTTC. Amino acids: CAGRRGGLETQYF.

On this clone: An end of the junction does not agree with germline; a read error may underlie this. The chain carries TRBV30 and TRBJ2-7, with D unclear. The CDR3 has 11 residues. Germline assignment: CDR1 GTSNPN and CDR2 SVGIG (reference sequence). This CDR3 reads CALSTSYGQYF. The CDR3 DNA sequence: TGTGCTCTCAGCACATCTTACGGGCAGTACTTC.

The chain is built from TRBV14 and TRBJ1-1; 8 bases match TRBD1. The CDR3 is 16 amino acids. CDR1 and CDR2 from the germline V gene are SGHDN and FVKESK. V gave up 2 bases and J gave up 4 bases; unmatched junction bases: 9. The CDR3 loop reads CASSQIGQGGSTEAFF. CDR3 DNA: TGTGCCAGCAGCCAAATCGGACAGGGAGGGAGCACTGAAGCTTTCTTT.

The chain uses TRBV5-6 and TRBJ2-7; weak D call: TRBD1 (5 bases). Germline lookup yields CDR1 SGHDT and CDR2 YYEEEE. Deletions cut 1 base from V and 5 bases from J, with 16 bases between. The CDR3 length is 15 residues. Here the CDR3 reads CASSLFNLGPHEQYF. CDR3 bases: TGTGCCAGCAGCTTGTTTAACTTGGGGCCCCACGAGCAGTACTTC.

In this sample, this clone turned up once. The rearrangement links TRBV6-5 to TRBJ2-5; D is unclear. This CDR3 is 12 amino acids long. The V end was cut by 5 bases, the J end by 0 bases, with 4 bases between. The germline V gene encodes CDR1 MNHEY and CDR2 SVGAGI. The CDR3 nucleotides are TGTGCCAGCAGTGGGTACCAAGAGACCCAGTACTTC. It is translated as CASSGYQETQYF.

This clone was seen only once. This chain connects TRBV5-4 to TRBJ2-1; TRBD2 might be the D (6 bases). The germline gives CDR1 SGHNT, CDR2 YYREEE (reference sequence). V lost 0 bases and J lost 7, with 17 bases in between. The CDR3 extends over 16 amino acids. The DNA of the CDR3 is TGTGCCAGCAGCTTGGGGTTCGCTAGCGCCGTGAATGAGCAGTTCTTC. Translation gives CASSLGFASAVNEQFF.

V is TRBV28 and J is TRBJ1-1; D not certain. The germline V gene has CDR1 MDHEN and CDR2 SYDVKM. The CDR3 spans 11 residues. V gave up 3 bases and J gave up 8 bases, with 7 bases separating them. The CDR3 coding sequence is TGTGCCAGCAGTTTCATCGGAGAAGCTTTCTTT. It codes for CASSFIGEAFF.

In its sample, this clone was seen once. The rearrangement uses TRBV7-2 and TRBJ1-2, with 7 bases that match TRBD1. The V and J ends lost 0 bases and 6 bases, in that order; junction bases with no gene match: 4. This CDR3 is 14 amino acids long. Per germline, CDR1 SGHTA and CDR2 FQGNSA. Written as DNA, the CDR3 is TGTGCCAGCAGCTTAGCTAGGGGACAGCATGGCTACACCTTC. Its translation: CASSLARGQHGYTF.

V gene TRBV2 combines with J gene TRBJ2-5; no clear D gene. The V and J ends lost 3 bases and 5 bases respectively, with 7 bases between them. CDR1 and CDR2 (germline): SNHLY, FYNNEI. The CDR3 spans 12 residues. CDR3 loop: CASSELFETQYF. CDR3 in DNA: TGTGCCAGCAGTGAGTTGTTCGAGACCCAGTACTTC.

The chain recombines TRBV5-1 with TRBJ2-7, with TRBD2 identical over 11 bases. The CDR3 contains 14 residues. V gave up 4 bases and J gave up 5 bases; unmatched junction bases: 5. CDR1 is SGHRS and CDR2 is YFSETQ in the germline V gene. CDR3 sequence (DNA): TGCGCCAGCAGCCGTAGCGGGGGGGACGACGAGCAGTACTTC. Translating it yields CASSRSGGDDEQYF.

This clone was recorded a few times. The chain carries TRBV7-6 and TRBJ1-5; no clear D gene. Germline V gene lookup returns CDR1 SGHVS and CDR2 FNYEAQ. V lost 1 base, J lost 1 base, and 8 bases lay in between. The CDR3 sequence is 15 residues long. The DNA of the CDR3 is TGTGCCAGCAGCTTAGGAGGGCGGAGCAATCAGCCCCAGCATTTT. Its translation is CASSLGGRSNQPQHF.

The chain uses TRBV27 and TRBJ1-1, with unresolved D. The CDR3 is 14 amino acids. The V gene lost 2 bases and the J gene lost 1 base, with 8 bases spanning the gap. Germline values: CDR1 MNHEY, CDR2 SMNVEV (reference sequence). This CDR3 reads CASSLMATNTEAFF. CDR3 DNA sequence: TGTGCCAGCAGTTTAATGGCGACGAACACTGAAGCTTTCTTT.